This TCR beta chain was found in a study of blood T cell repertoires in COVID-19. Study-level background: Sources were T cells, B-cell-depleted T cells, or PBMCs; the material itself was cDNA or gDNA.

The CDR3 loop spans 16 amino acids. Germline assignment: CDR1 LNHDA and CDR2 SQIVND (reference sequence). Germline trimming cut 3 bases from V and 4 bases from J; bases unmatched to any gene: 7. In the original workflow: Amplifying reference gene primers gave estimates of nucleated cell counts. Libraries were prepared by immunoSEQ multiplex PCR; TCRdb keeps only in-frame clonotypes and omits some of them. V and J calls plus clone size are reproduced from that table; the DNA served to infer D and trimming. This sample has hundreds of thousands of clones, with about four fifths found just once. The sequencing input was peripheral blood. The rearrangement joins TRBV19 to TRBJ1-5; TRBD1 matches at 9 bases. This receptor was identified in a man aged 80 or over with acute or convalescent COVID-19. The CDR3 loop is CASSIQAGTGNQPQHF. CDR3 sequence (DNA): TGTGCCAGTAGTATCCAGGCCGGGACAGGGAATCAGCCCCAGCATTTT.